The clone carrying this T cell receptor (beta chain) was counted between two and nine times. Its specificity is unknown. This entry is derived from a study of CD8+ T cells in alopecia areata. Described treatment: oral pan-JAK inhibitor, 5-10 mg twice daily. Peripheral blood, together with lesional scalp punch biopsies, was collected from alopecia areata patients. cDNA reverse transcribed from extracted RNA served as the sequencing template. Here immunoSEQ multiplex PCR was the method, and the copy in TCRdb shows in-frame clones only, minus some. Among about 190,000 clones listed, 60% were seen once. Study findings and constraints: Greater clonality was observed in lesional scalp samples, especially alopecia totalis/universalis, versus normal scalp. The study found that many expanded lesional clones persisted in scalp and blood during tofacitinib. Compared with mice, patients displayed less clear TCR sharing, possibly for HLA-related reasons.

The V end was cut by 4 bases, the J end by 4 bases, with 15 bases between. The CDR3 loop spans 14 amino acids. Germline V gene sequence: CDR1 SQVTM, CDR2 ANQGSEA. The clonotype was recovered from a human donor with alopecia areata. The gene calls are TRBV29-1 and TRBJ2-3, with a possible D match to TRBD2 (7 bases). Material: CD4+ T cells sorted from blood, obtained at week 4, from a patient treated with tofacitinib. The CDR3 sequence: CSVVSRGAPDTQYF. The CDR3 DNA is TGCAGCGTTGTATCTCGGGGGGCCCCAGATACGCAGTATTTT.